This section outlines one T cell receptor beta chain sequence together with its context. Its cognate antigen has yet to be identified. No qualities accompany the bases; no much larger clone lies one base away. CDR1 SGHDN and CDR2 FVKESK are derived from the germline V gene. Including cysteine and phenylalanine, the CDR3 has 14 amino acids. Here the CDR3 DNA is all that survives: 42 bases in frame from base 1. V has 4 bases trimmed and J has 9 bases trimmed; junction bases matching no gene number 10. This sample is drawn from a study of lymphopenia after photon versus proton radiotherapy (dated by TCRdb to between 2018 and 2020). Background on the whole study: The study compared the immunological effects of photon versus proton radiation therapy in patients with gastrointestinal tumors who developed high-grade lymphopenia. The goal of the study was to describe how the two radiation modalities differ in their effects on the immune system. The cohort comprised about 20 patients with gastrointestinal tumors who received either photon or proton therapy and then developed lymphopenia. Summary of the overall study and its limitations: Across the cohort, a larger post-nadir drop in TCR diversity was inversely correlated with overall survival time among patients who died. Relative stability during treatment was observed in proton-treated patients, whereas loss of naive T cells and TCR diversity and gain of effector/memory populations were observed in photon-treated patients. The authors looked at the survival association only in patients who died, and they framed better survival with proton therapy as a possibility rather than a demonstrated result. Once the lymphocyte count had reached its nadir, the repertoires of photon-treated patients showed oligoclonal expansion, particularly of CD8+ Temra cells, and this expansion drove the decline in diversity.

Libraries were made using the immunoSEQ multiplex PCR assay. T cell repertoires were profiled by deep sequencing of rearranged TCR beta loci, alongside multiparametric flow cytometry. TCRdb obtained this table from immuneACCESS and retained in-frame rearrangements with V and J assigned. These tables miss some clones; where compared with another copy, unresolved V genes account for less than half of the shortfall, and the remainder is unexplained. The sample table lists some 4,700 clones, 65% to 80% of them with a count of one. Of the sample, approximately 50% is held by the ten largest clones. This TCR came from an elderly man with esophageal cancer. The chain couples TRBV14 to TRBJ2-7, with 9 central nucleotides matching TRBD1. The specimen comprised peripheral blood, sampled from a patient treated with proton-based radiotherapy. DNA sequence: TGTGCCAGCAGCCGCCGGGACAGGGAGTTGGGGCAGTACTTC. This yields the protein CASSRRDRELGQYF.